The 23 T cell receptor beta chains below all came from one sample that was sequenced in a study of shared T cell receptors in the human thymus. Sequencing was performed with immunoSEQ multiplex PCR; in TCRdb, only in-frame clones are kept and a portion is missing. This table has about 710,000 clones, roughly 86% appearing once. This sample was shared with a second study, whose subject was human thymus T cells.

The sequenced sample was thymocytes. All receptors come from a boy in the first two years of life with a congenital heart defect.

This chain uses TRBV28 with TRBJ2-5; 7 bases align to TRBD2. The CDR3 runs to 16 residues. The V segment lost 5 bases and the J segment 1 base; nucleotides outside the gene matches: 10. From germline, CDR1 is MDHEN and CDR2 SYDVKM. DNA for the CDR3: TGTGCCAGCAGTCCTTGGGGGGGGAGTCGCCAAGAGACCCAGTACTTC. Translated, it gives CASSPWGGSRQETQYF.

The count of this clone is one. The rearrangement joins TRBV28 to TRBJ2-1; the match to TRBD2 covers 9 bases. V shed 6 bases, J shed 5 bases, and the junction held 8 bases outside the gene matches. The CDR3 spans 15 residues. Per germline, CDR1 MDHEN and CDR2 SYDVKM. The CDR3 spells CASSDGLAIDNEQFF. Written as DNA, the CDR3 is TGTGCCAGCAGCGACGGACTAGCGATCGACAATGAGCAGTTCTTC. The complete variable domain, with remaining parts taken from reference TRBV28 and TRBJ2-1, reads DVKVTQSSRYLVKRTGEKVFLECVQDMDHENMFWYRQDPGLGLRLIYFSYDVKMKEKGDIPEGYSVSREKKERFSLILESASTNQTSMYLCASSDGLAIDNEQFFGPGTRLTVL.

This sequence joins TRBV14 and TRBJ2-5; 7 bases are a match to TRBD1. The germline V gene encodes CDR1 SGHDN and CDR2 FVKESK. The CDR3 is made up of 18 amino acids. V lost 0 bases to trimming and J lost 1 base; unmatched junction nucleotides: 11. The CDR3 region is CASSQDRIGQAFQETQYF. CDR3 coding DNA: TGTGCCAGCAGCCAAGATAGGATTGGACAGGCCTTCCAAGAGACCCAGTACTTC.

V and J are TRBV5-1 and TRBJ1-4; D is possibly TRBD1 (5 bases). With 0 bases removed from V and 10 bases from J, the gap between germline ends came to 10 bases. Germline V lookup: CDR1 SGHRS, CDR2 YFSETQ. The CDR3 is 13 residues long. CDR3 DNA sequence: TGCGCCAGCAGCTTGGTCTTTCAGGGAAAACTGTTTTTT. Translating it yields CASSLVFQGKLFF.

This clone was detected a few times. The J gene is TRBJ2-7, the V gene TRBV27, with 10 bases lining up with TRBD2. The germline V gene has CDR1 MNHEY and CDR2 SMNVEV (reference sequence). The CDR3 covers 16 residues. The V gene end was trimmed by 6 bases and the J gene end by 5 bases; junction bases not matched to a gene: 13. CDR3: CASRLDEAGGRNEQYF. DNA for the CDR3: TGTGCCAGCAGACTAGATGAAGCGGGAGGGCGAAACGAGCAGTACTTC.

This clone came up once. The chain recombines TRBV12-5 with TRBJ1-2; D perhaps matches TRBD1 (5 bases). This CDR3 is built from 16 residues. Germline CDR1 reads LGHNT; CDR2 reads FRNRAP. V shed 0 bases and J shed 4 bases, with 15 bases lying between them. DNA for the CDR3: TGTGCTAGTGGTTTGGTAGACCGAGGACATCTCTATGGCTACACCTTC. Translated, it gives CASGLVDRGHLYGYTF.

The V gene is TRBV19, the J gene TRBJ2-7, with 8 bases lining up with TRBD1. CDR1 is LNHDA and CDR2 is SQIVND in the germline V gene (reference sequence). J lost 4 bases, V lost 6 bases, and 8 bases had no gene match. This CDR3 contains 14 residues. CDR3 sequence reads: CASSPRGPLYEQYF. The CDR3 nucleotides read TGTGCCAGTAGCCCCAGGGGGCCTTTATACGAGCAGTACTTC.

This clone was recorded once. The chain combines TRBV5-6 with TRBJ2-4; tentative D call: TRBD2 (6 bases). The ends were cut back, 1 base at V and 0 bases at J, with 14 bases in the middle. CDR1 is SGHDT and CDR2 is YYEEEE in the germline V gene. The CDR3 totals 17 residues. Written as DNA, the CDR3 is TGTGCCAGCAGCTTGCGACCGGGAGCTCTAGCCAAAAACATTCAGTACTTC. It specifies CASSLRPGALAKNIQYF.

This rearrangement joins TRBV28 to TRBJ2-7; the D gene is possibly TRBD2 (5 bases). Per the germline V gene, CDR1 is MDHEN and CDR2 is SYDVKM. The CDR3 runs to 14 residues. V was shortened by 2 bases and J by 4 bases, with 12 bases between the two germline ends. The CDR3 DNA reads TGTGCCAGCAGTTTAAGACTAACCTTGTACGAGCAGTACTTC. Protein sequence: CASSLRLTLYEQYF.

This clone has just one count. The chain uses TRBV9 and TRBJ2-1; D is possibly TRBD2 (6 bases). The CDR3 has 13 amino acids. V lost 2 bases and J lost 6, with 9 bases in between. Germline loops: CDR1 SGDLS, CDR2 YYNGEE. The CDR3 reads CASSVGTVNEQFF. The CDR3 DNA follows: TGTGCCAGCAGCGTCGGGACTGTCAATGAGCAGTTCTTC.

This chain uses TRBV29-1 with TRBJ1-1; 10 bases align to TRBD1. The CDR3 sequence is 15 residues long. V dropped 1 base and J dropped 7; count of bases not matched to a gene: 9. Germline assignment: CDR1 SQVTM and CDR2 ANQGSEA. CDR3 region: CSVEVPGQGLVEAFF. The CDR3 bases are TGCAGCGTTGAAGTCCCGGGACAGGGGTTGGTTGAAGCTTTCTTT.

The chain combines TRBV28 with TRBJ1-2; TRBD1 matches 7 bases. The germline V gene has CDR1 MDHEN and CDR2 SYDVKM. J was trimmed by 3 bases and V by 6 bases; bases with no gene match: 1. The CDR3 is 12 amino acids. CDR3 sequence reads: CASRTGDYGYTF. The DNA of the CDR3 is TGTGCCAGCAGAACAGGGGACTATGGCTACACCTTC.

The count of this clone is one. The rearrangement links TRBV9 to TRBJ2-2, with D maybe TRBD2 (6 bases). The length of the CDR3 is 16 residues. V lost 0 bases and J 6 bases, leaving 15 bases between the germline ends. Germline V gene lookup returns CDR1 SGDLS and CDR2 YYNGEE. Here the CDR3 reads CASSVARGLRAGELFF. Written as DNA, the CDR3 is TGTGCCAGCAGCGTAGCTCGGGGGTTGAGGGCCGGGGAGCTGTTTTTT.

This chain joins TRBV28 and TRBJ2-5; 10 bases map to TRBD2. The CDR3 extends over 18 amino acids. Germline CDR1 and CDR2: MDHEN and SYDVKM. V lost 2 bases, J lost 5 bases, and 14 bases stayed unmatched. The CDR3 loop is CASSLGLAGVRRNETQYF. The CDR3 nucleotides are TGTGCCAGCAGTTTAGGGCTAGCGGGAGTTCGCCGGAATGAGACCCAGTACTTC.

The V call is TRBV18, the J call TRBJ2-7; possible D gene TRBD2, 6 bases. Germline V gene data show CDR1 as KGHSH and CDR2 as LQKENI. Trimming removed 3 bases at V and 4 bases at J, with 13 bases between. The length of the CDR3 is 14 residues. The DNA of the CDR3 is TGTGCCAGCTCACCCCCGGGACTTACATACGAGCAGTACTTC. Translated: CASSPPGLTYEQYF. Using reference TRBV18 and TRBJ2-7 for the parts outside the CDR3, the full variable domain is NAGVMQNPRHLVRRRGQEARLRCSPMKGHSHVYWYRQLPEEGLKFMVYLQKENIIDESGMPKERFSAEFPKEGPSILRIQQVVRGDSAAYFCASSPPGLTYEQYFGPGTRLTVT.

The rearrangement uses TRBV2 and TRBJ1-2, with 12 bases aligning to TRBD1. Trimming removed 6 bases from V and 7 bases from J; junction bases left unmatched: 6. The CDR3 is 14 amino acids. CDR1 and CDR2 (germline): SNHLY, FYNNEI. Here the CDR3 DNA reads TGTGCCAGCAGAGGGGACAGGGGGCGGGGTGGCTACACCTTC. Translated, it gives CASRGDRGRGGYTF.

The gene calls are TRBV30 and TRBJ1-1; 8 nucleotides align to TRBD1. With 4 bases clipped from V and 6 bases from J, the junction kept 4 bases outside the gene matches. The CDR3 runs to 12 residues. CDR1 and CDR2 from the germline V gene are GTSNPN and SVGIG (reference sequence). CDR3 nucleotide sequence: TGTGCCTGGATGGACAGGGTGTCTGAAGCTTTCTTT. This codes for CAWMDRVSEAFF. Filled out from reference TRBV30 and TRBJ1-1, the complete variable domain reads SQTIHQWPATLVQPVGSPLSLECTVEGTSNPNLYWYRQAAGRGLQLLFYSVGIGQISSEVPQNLSASRPQDRQFILSSKKLLLSDSGFYLCAWMDRVSEAFFGQGTRLTVV.

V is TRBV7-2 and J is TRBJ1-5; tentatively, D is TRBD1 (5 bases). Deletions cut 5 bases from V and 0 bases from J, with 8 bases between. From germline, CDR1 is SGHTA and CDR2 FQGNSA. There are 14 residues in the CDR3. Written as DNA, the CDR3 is TGTGCCAGCAGCCCCGACAGTAGCAATCAGCCCCAGCATTTT. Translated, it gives CASSPDSSNQPQHF.

CDR3 sequence reads: CASSSTSGDTLETQYF. The CDR3 DNA is TGTGCCAGTAGTTCAACTAGCGGTGACACCCTCGAGACCCAGTACTTC. The chain uses TRBV19 and TRBJ2-5; 8 nucleotides align to TRBD2. The CDR3 has 16 residues. CDR1 and CDR2 (germline): LNHDA, SQIVND (reference sequence). The V and J ends lost 5 bases and 5 bases, in that order; junction bases with no gene match: 13.

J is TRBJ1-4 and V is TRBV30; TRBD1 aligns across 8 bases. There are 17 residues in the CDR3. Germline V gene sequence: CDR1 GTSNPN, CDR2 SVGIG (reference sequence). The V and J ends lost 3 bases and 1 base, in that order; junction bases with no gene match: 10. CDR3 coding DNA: TGTGCCTGGAGCGAGGACAGGGTGGGGGAAACTAATGAAAAACTGTTTTTT. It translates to CAWSEDRVGETNEKLFF.

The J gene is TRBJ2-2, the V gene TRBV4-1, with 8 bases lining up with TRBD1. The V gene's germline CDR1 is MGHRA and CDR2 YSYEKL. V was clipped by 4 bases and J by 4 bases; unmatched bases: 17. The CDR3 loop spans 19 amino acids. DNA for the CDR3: TGCGCCAGCAGCCCGACGACCAATTCAGGGGGCGAGTTCACCGGGGAGCTGTTTTTT. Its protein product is CASSPTTNSGGEFTGELFF.

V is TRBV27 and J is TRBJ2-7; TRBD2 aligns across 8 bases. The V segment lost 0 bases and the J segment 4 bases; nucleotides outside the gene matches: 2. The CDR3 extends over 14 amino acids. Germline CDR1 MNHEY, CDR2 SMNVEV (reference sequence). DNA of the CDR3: TGTGCCAGCAGTTTATCGCGGGGGGCTTACGAGCAGTACTTC. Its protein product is CASSLSRGAYEQYF.

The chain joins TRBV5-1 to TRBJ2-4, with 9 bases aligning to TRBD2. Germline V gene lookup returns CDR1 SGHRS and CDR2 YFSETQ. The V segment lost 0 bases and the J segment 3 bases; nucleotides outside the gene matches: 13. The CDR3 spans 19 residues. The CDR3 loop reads CASSLEASGVLPFKNIQYF. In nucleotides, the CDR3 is TGCGCCAGCAGCTTGGAGGCTAGCGGGGTCCTACCGTTCAAAAACATTCAGTACTTC.